This T cell receptor (beta chain) is drawn from a study of identical twins. Points from the study as a whole: Beta clonotypes that were abundant in cord blood contained fewer insertions, a pattern absent from memory repertoires. Among out-of-frame alpha sequences shared by twins, low generation probability occurred in excess.

TCRdb re-called the 5' RACE reads through MiXCR, storing one row per CDR3 protein. The repertoire holds about 810,000 distinct CDR3 sequences, with approximately 13% as singletons. In the case of this clonotype: Its antigen is unidentified.

The V segment lost 4 bases and the J segment 0 bases; nucleotides outside the gene matches: 5. The CDR3 loop spans 18 amino acids. Germline lookup yields CDR1 WSHSY and CDR2 SAAADI. These sequences were also reported in another study, on yellow fever vaccine responses in identical twins.

The sample comprised PBMCs. The chain employs TRBV10-2 and TRBJ2-6, with 11 positions matching TRBD1. The sequence derives from a woman aged 18-30 years in good health. CDR3 DNA sequence: TGCGCCAGCAGTGGACGGGACAGGGGGAACTCTGGGGCCAACGTCCTGACTTTC. Residues: CASSGRDRGNSGANVLTF.